Listed below are T cell receptor beta chains from one sample, sequenced in a study of CD8+CD57+ T cells in acquired aplastic anemia. Via MiXCR, TCRdb re-called the reads, giving one row per CDR3 protein. The top ten clones hold approximately 40% of a sample with roughly 250,000 distinct CDR3 sequences, 82% of them seen once. The specimen sequenced was sorted CD4+, CD8+, or CD8+CD57+ T cells (not recorded which) from PBMCs. Receptor source: a human donor with aplastic anemia. Each CDR3 is given with its conserved first and last residue. A D gene is named only where the DNA matches it firmly. Size tells how often a clone was seen (once, few, many) or the class of an expanded clone, and some rows leave it out.

-	TRBV15	TRBJ1-2	14	once	TGTGCCAGCAGGCGGCGAGGGGTAACCTATGGCTACACCTTC	CASRRRGVTYGYTF
TRBD2	TRBV19	TRBJ2-7	14	-	TGTGCCAGTAGTCCGGGGGGGATCTCCTACGAGCAGTACTTC	CASSPGGISYEQYF
-	TRBV7-3	TRBJ2-3	13	-	TGTGCTCGCGGGGACGGGGGTACAGCTCTGCAGCTTTTT	CARGDGGTALQLF
-	TRBV7-9	TRBJ1-6	14	-	TGTGCCAGCAGCTTAGCGAGTAGCCACGGGGCCAACGTCTTT	CASSLASSHGANVF
TRBD2	TRBV7-9	TRBJ2-1	19	-	TGTGCCAGCAGCTTTCAAAGAAGCGGGGGGAGCGATGAGTACAATGAGCAGTTCTTC	CASSFQRSGGSDEYNEQFF
TRBD2	TRBV20-1	TRBJ2-3	14	-	TGCAGTGCTAGGTTTAGCGGGGGAGGAGATACGCAGTATTTT	CSARFSGGGDTQYF
-	TRBV19	TRBJ1-1	15	once	TGTGCCAGCAGTGAGAGATGGGGCATGAACACTGAAGCTTTCTTT	CASSERWGMNTEAFF
-	TRBV11-1	TRBJ1-1	12	-	TGCGCCAGCAGCCAAGGCCTTGCAGAAGCTTTCTTT	CASSQGLAEAFF
-	TRBV7-9	TRBJ2-5	14	-	TGTGCCAGCAGCAGGGGCTCCAGCAAAGAGCCCCAGTACTTC	CASSRGSSKEPQYF
-	TRBV7-8	TRBJ2-4	18	-	TGTGCCAGCAGCTTAGCGGGAGGACTCGGTACGCAGTATAACATTCAGTACTTC	CASSLAGGLGTQYNIQYF
-	TRBV2	TRBJ2-1	16	-	TGTGCCAGCAGCCAGGGGGGCGGAAACGGACGGGATAAGCAAGTTTTC	CASSQGGGNGRDKQVF
-	TRBV5-1	TRBJ2-5	14	-	TGCGCCAGCAGCAGAGGGGGACTTAGAGTCACCCAGTACTTC	CASSRGGLRVTQYF
-	TRBV19	TRBJ1-2	13	few	TGTGCCAGTAGTATATCGCCCGGTATGCTGTACACCTTC	CASSISPGMLYTF
-	TRBV5-5	TRBJ2-3	13	-	TGTGCCAGCAGCGACGGTCGGACAGATACGCAGTATTTT	CASSDGRTDTQYF
-	TRBV9	TRBJ2-2	15	-	TGTGCCAGCAGCTTAGGGGGGAAGAGCACAGATACGCTGTTTTTT	CASSLGGKSTDTLFF
-	TRBV5-1	TRBJ2-5	14	-	TGCGCCAGCAGCTTGGATGGCGGCCAGAAGACCCAGTACTTC	CASSLDGGQKTQYF
-	TRBV2	TRBJ1-2	13	-	TGTGCCAGCGGCGACGGCGTTACAGGTACGCAGACCTTC	CASGDGVTGTQTF
-	TRBV7-2	TRBJ1-6	15	-	TGTGCCAGCAGCTCTAACGGGGGTCCAAATTCGCCCCACCACTTT	CASSSNGGPNSPHHF
TRBD1	TRBV6-1	TRBJ2-7	15	many	TGTGCCAGCAGTGAAGCGGCAGGACAGGCCTTTCGGCAGTACTTC	CASSEAAGQAFRQYF
-	TRBV29-1	TRBJ1-2	9	few	TGCAGCGCCGACTATGGCTACACCTTC	CSADYGYTF
-	TRBV7-8	TRBJ2-1	13	-	TGTGCCAGCAGCTTAGCGGCAGGTCCTGAGCAGTTCTTT	CASSLAAGPEQFF
-	TRBV11-1	TRBJ1-1	14	-	TGTGCCAGCGGAGGAGCCGGGAACAACACTGAAGCTTTCTTT	CASGGAGNNTEAFF
-	TRBV5-6	TRBJ2-1	14	once	TGTGCCAGCAGCTTAGAAAGATGGGGCAATGAGCAGTTCTTC	CASSLERWGNEQFF
TRBD1	TRBV12-3/TRBV12-4	TRBJ1-5	15	-	TGTGCCAGCAGTTTGGGACAGGGGGCGGCCCAGCCCCAGCATTTT	CASSLGQGAAQPQHF
TRBD2	TRBV7-9	TRBJ2-1	15	-	TGTGCCAGTAGCATAGCTACCGGGGACTACTACGAGCAGTTCTTC	CASSIATGDYYEQFF
TRBD1	TRBV6-1	TRBJ2-5	14	-	TGTGCCACCAGTGACAGGGGGCGAGGAGAGACCCAGTACTTC	CATSDRGRGETQYF
-	TRBV7-8	TRBJ2-5	16	-	TGTGCCAGCAGCTTAGCGGGTCTTCCCGATACGCAGAATCAGTACTTC	CASSLAGLPDTQNQYF
-	TRBV9	TRBJ2-3	15	-	TGTGCCAGCAGCGGAGGCTCGGCTAGGCAGGATTCTCAGTATTTT	CASSGGSARQDSQYF
-	TRBV9	TRBJ2-5	15	-	TGTGCCAGCAGCTTAGCCCCAGATACACAGTATTTTCAGTACTTC	CASSLAPDTQYFQYF
TRBD1	TRBV7-9	TRBJ1-2	18	many	TGTGCCAGCAGCTCTATCTGGACAGGGGACCCCCTTAACTATGGCTACACCTTC	CASSSIWTGDPLNYGYTF
-	TRBV5-8	TRBJ2-3	11	-	TGTGCCAGCAGCTCTACAAATACGCAGTATTTT	CASSSTNTQYF
-	TRBV7-9	TRBJ1-6	14	once	TGTGCCAGCAGCTTTCAAAGCAGCGGGGGGAGCGATGAATTT	CASSFQSSGGSDEF
TRBD2	TRBV9	TRBJ2-5	15	-	TGTGCCAGCAGCGTAGGGGGAGGGTACCAAGAGACCAAGTACTTC	CASSVGGGYQETKYF
TRBD1	TRBV29-1	TRBJ2-7	13	-	TGCACCGTGTCGGGACAGACCACCTACACGCAGTACTTC	CTVSGQTTYTQYF
TRBD1	TRBV7-2	TRBJ2-2	15	-	TGTGCCAGCAGCTCCGACAGGGGAATCTACGAGCAGTACTTTTTT	CASSSDRGIYEQYFF
-	TRBV9	TRBJ1-4	15	-	TGTGCCAGCAGCGTAGATCCGGTAACTAATGAAAAACTGTTTTTT	CASSVDPVTNEKLFF
-	TRBV7-9	TRBJ2-3	14	-	TGTGCCTACGACGTAGCGGCGGACCACGAGACCCAGTATTTT	CAYDVAADHETQYF
TRBD2	TRBV5-4	TRBJ2-2	12	-	TGTGCCAGCAGCTTAACTAGCGGGGAGTTGTTTTTT	CASSLTSGELFF
TRBD1	TRBV20-1	TRBJ1-6	17	-	TGCAGTGCTAGTCAAGGGGGCGCTGGGGGTAAATACTCACCCCTCCACTTT	CSASQGGAGGKYSPLHF
-	TRBV7-2	TRBJ2-7	15	-	TGTGCCAGCAGCAAACAGGGTATTGGGTCCTACGAGCAGTACTTC	CASSKQGIGSYEQYF
TRBD2	TRBV20-1	TRBJ2-2	15	-	TGCAGTGCATGGACTAGCGGGAGAAAAGCCGGGGAGCTGTTTTTT	CSAWTSGRKAGELFF
-	TRBV7-3	TRBJ2-5	12	-	TGTGCCGGTATCTTGGGGGCGGAGACCCAGTACTTC	CAGILGAETQYF
TRBD1	TRBV29-1	TRBJ1-2	12	few	TGCAGCGTCCTAGGACAGGGCTATGGCTACACCTTC	CSVLGQGYGYTF
-	TRBV9	TRBJ1-1	15	-	TGTGCCAGCAGCGGTTTAGCGGGTAACACCGGGGAAGCTTTCTTT	CASSGLAGNTGEAFF
-	TRBV19	TRBJ1-1	13	few	TGTGCCAGTAGTAAACGGGGTTACACTGAAGCTTTCTTT	CASSKRGYTEAFF
TRBD2	TRBV15	TRBJ2-1	14	-	TGTGCCACCAGCAGGAGCAGCGGGAAAAATGAGCAGTTCTTC	CATSRSSGKNEQFF
-	TRBV7-6	TRBJ1-6	16	-	TGTGCCAGCAGCCTAGGGGAGGTCCCCTCTGGGTCAAACCTCCACTTT	CASSLGEVPSGSNLHF
-	TRBV7-9	TRBJ2-1	16	-	-	CASSLRRGQYFGEQFF
TRBD1	TRBV7-6	TRBJ1-6	14	medium-sized	TGTGCCAGCAGCTCGGACAGGGGGCATTCACCCCTCCACTTT	CASSSDRGHSPLHF
-	TRBV7-9	TRBJ1-2	16	-	TGTGCCAGCAGCGTAGATTCCGGGGGGTTCGGGGGTGGGTACACCTTC	CASSVDSGGFGGGYTF
-	TRBV19	TRBJ1-3	17	-	-	CASSVGAGSYHGNIIDF
TRBD1	TRBV7-3	TRBJ1-6	16	-	TGTGCCAGCAGCTCAGGGGGGGGCTGGGAAGAGACACAGCTCCACTTT	CASSSGGGWEETQLHF
-	TRBV25-1	TRBJ1-2	14	-	TGTGCCAGCAGTGATGCGGGCAGGGCCTATGGCTACACCTTC	CASSDAGRAYGYTF